This is a list of T cell receptor beta chains from one sample in a study of shared clonotypes between healthy human individuals. Produced via immunoSEQ multiplex PCR; TCRdb's table is partial and in-frame only. Of approximately 2,200,000 clones listed, about 92% are singletons. Sequencing input: naive CD8+ T cells from PBMCs. The receptor source for this set is a man between 18 and 29 years old in good health. Some clones in this sample may be carry-over from other donors' samples. Each CDR3 is given with its conserved first and last residue. D genes are given only for firm matches. Clone size is given for some rows only: seen once, a few or many times, or a class if the clone is expanded.

abundance,d_gene,v_gene,j_gene,CDR3nt,CDR3aa
.,.,TRBV6-6,TRBJ1-5,TGTGCCAGCAGCTCAGGGTGGGATAGCAATCAGCCCCAGCATTTT,CASSSGWDSNQPQHF
.,.,TRBV4-1,TRBJ1-3,TGCGCCAGCGGAGGACCGGACGGTGATGCTGGAAACACCATATATTTT,CASGGPDGDAGNTIYF
.,.,TRBV7-9,TRBJ2-5,TGTGCCAGCAGCTTACCTGTGGGGGACCAGTACTTC,CASSLPVGDQYF
.,.,TRBV7-8,TRBJ2-7,TGTGCCAGCAGCCATTCCATGATCTACGAGCAGTACTTC,CASSHSMIYEQYF
.,TRBD2,TRBV5-8,TRBJ2-1,TGTGCCAGCAGCCTCGGACTAGCGGGACCGGACCGGTGGTTCTTC,CASSLGLAGPDRWFF
.,.,TRBV19,TRBJ1-1,TGTGCCAGTAGTATAAGTCGGGGGACTGAAGCTTTCTTT,CASSISRGTEAFF
.,TRBD1,TRBV6-5,TRBJ2-2,TGTGCCAGCGGAGAGACAGGGGACACCGGGGAGCTGTTTTTT,CASGETGDTGELFF
once,TRBD2,TRBV7-9,TRBJ2-1,TGTGCCAGCAGCCCCCCCCGGGGGGAAAACTACAATGAGCAGTTCTTC,CASSPPRGENYNEQFF
.,TRBD2,TRBV7-3,TRBJ2-1,TGTGCCAGCAGCCGGTTCCTGGCGGGAGGGAATGAGCAGTTCTTC,CASSRFLAGGNEQFF
once,.,TRBV28,TRBJ2-7,TGTGCCACCTACCCGGCGGGGTCCCCCTACGAGCAGTACTTC,CATYPAGSPYEQYF
.,.,TRBV19,TRBJ2-2,TGTGCCAGTAACAACAGGGGAGGGGACACCGGGGAGCTGTTTTTT,CASNNRGGDTGELFF
.,.,TRBV14,TRBJ2-7,TGTGCCAGCAGCCAAGCTTACCCGGGCGCGTCCTACGAGCAGTACTTC,CASSQAYPGASYEQYF
.,.,TRBV4-2,TRBJ2-1,TGTGCCAGCAGCCAAGCCGGACCATACAACAATGAGCAGTTCTTC,CASSQAGPYNNEQFF
.,.,TRBV27,TRBJ2-7,TGTGCCAGCAGTTCCTCTCGAGGGGAATTAACGTACGAGCAGTACTTC,CASSSSRGELTYEQYF
.,.,TRBV28,TRBJ1-2,TGTGCCACCAATTTGATAGGGGTTGGCTACACCTTC,CATNLIGVGYTF
.,.,TRBV9,TRBJ2-1,TGTGCCAGCAGCGTAGATAGGCTCCTGAGCTCCTACAATGAGCAGTTCTTC,CASSVDRLLSSYNEQFF
.,.,TRBV7-9,TRBJ2-1,TGTGCCAGCAGAGGTTATAGCGGAAGCTCCTACAATGAGCAGTTCTTC,CASRGYSGSSYNEQFF
.,.,TRBV7-8,TRBJ2-7,TGTGCCAGCAGCCCACCCGGTGGCAGATCCTACGAGCAGTACTTC,CASSPPGGRSYEQYF
.,.,TRBV7-2,TRBJ2-7,TGTGCCAGCAGCAATAAGGGTCAACTGCCGGGCGAGCAGTACTTC,CASSNKGQLPGEQYF
.,.,TRBV6-6,TRBJ1-5,TGTGCCAGCACTGCCCGGGACGGTGTCAATCAGCCCCAGCATTTT,CASTARDGVNQPQHF
.,.,TRBV7-9,TRBJ1-3,TGTGCCAGCAGCTTAGTCAGGGCGCAATCTGGAAACACCATATATTTT,CASSLVRAQSGNTIYF
.,TRBD1,TRBV28,TRBJ2-5,TGTGCCAGCAGTTTCGGGACAGGAGTCCAAGAGACCCAGTACTTC,CASSFGTGVQETQYF
.,TRBD2,TRBV19,TRBJ2-7,TGTGCCAGTAGTATAGGGCGGGGGAGCGGGAGCCCCTACGAGCAGTACTTC,CASSIGRGSGSPYEQYF
.,TRBD2,TRBV27,TRBJ2-7,TGTGCCAGCAGGTCGGGGGGGCTGGACGAGCAGTACTTC,CASRSGGLDEQYF
.,.,TRBV27,TRBJ2-7,TGTGCCAGCAGTTTCCGCGGGGTCGAGCAGTACTTC,CASSFRGVEQYF
.,.,TRBV7-9,TRBJ2-1,TGTGCCAGCAGCCCCGCCCCCGATGAGCAGTTCTTC,CASSPAPDEQFF
.,.,TRBV7-9,TRBJ2-7,TGTGCCAGCAGCTCCCTTCCACAGGGTTTTTCGGGCGAGCAGTACTTC,CASSSLPQGFSGEQYF
once,.,TRBV7-9,TRBJ2-7,TGTGCCAGCAGGTCAGGGGGAGGTGAGCAGTACTTC,CASRSGGGEQYF
.,.,TRBV9,TRBJ1-1,TGTGCCAGCAGTGCGGACAGACACACTGAAGCTTTCTTT,CASSADRHTEAFF
once,TRBD2,TRBV29-1,TRBJ2-2,TGCAGCGTTAGCGGGGCGAACACCGGGGAGCTGTTTTTT,CSVSGANTGELFF
.,.,TRBV7-9,TRBJ1-1,TGTGCCAGCAGCTTCAAAGGGGGAAGGAGTACTGAAGCTTTCTTT,CASSFKGGRSTEAFF
.,.,TRBV19,TRBJ1-1,TGTGCCAGTAGTATAACCGGCAGGCTCGGGACTGAAGCTTTCTTT,CASSITGRLGTEAFF
.,.,TRBV9,TRBJ1-1,TGTGCCAGCAGCGAAGCGACCCTACTCTCCGGGACCAAAGCTTTCTTT,CASSEATLLSGTKAFF
.,TRBD1,TRBV7-2,TRBJ1-1,TGTGCCAGCAGCCTCCTGACAGGGGGCCTGAACACTGAAGCTTTCTTT,CASSLLTGGLNTEAFF
.,TRBD2,TRBV15,TRBJ2-3,TGTGCCACCAGCAGTTTGACTAGCGGCACAGATACGCAGTATTTT,CATSSLTSGTDTQYF
.,TRBD2,TRBV7-8,TRBJ2-7,TGTGCCAGCAGCCCCCTGGAGGGGCGGGAGAGGACCTACGAGCAGTACTTC,CASSPLEGRERTYEQYF
.,TRBD2,TRBV28,TRBJ2-7,TGTGCCAGCAGGACTAGCGGAAACTACGAGCAGTACTTC,CASRTSGNYEQYF
once,TRBD1,TRBV9,TRBJ2-3,TGTGCCAGCAGCTGGACAGGGGGCCCAGATACGCAGTATTTT,CASSWTGGPDTQYF
.,TRBD2,TRBV7-9,TRBJ2-3,TGTGCCAGCAGCACCTGGGCGGGAGGCACAGATACGCAGTATTTT,CASSTWAGGTDTQYF
.,TRBD2,TRBV19,TRBJ2-1,TGTGCCAGTAGTGTTTTAGCGGGAGGGGGATACAATGAGCAGTTCTTC,CASSVLAGGGYNEQFF
.,.,TRBV19,TRBJ2-1,TGTGCCAGTAGTCTCAACCCACTGCCCTACAATGAGCAGTTCTTC,CASSLNPLPYNEQFF
.,.,TRBV6-1,TRBJ2-7,TGTGCCAGCAGTGAAGAGTGGACCGCCTCATACGAGCAGTACTTC,CASSEEWTASYEQYF
.,.,TRBV7-9,TRBJ2-1,TGTGCCAGCAGCCTGATTTTGGGAGTTCTGAGTGGTGAGCAGTTCTTC,CASSLILGVLSGEQFF
.,TRBD2,TRBV7-7,TRBJ2-3,TGTGCCAGCAGCCCCGGGACTAGCGGGGGGAGCACAGATACGCAGTATTTT,CASSPGTSGGSTDTQYF
.,TRBD2,TRBV5-1,TRBJ2-1,TGCGCCAGCAGCTTGTTAGCGGGAACGGCCAACAATGAGCAGTTCTTC,CASSLLAGTANNEQFF
.,.,TRBV9,TRBJ1-1,TGTGCCAGCAGCGTCGGGGCGACGAACACTGAAGCTTTCTTT,CASSVGATNTEAFF
.,.,TRBV6-1,TRBJ1-1,TGTGCCAGCTCTGACTGGGGGGCGGGGTACACTGAAGCTTTCTTT,CASSDWGAGYTEAFF
.,TRBD1,TRBV29-1,TRBJ1-2,TGCAGCGTTGAAGATAGCGGGACAGGGGGCTCCTATGGCTACACCTTC,CSVEDSGTGGSYGYTF
.,.,TRBV19,TRBJ1-2,TGTGCCAGTAGTATAGATGGAGAACAGGGAGCTCTCTATGGCTACACCTTC,CASSIDGEQGALYGYTF
.,.,TRBV11-2,TRBJ2-7,TGTGCCAGCAGCCAGTCGGGGGTGCTCTACGAGCAGTACTTC,CASSQSGVLYEQYF
.,.,TRBV28,TRBJ2-7,TGTGCCAGCAGTCCTCAGGGCTACGAGCAGTACTTC,CASSPQGYEQYF
.,.,TRBV28,TRBJ2-7,TGTGCCAGCAGTACCTTTCCCCCGACGGATTACGAGCAGTACTTC,CASSTFPPTDYEQYF
.,.,TRBV27,TRBJ2-3,TGTGCCAGCAGTTTGGTGTATGTTAGCGGCCCCACAGATACGCAGTATTTT,CASSLVYVSGPTDTQYF
.,TRBD1,TRBV4-1,TRBJ2-1,TGCGCCAGCAGCCCCCGGGACAGGTTGAGCTCCTACAATGAGCAGTTCTTC,CASSPRDRLSSYNEQFF